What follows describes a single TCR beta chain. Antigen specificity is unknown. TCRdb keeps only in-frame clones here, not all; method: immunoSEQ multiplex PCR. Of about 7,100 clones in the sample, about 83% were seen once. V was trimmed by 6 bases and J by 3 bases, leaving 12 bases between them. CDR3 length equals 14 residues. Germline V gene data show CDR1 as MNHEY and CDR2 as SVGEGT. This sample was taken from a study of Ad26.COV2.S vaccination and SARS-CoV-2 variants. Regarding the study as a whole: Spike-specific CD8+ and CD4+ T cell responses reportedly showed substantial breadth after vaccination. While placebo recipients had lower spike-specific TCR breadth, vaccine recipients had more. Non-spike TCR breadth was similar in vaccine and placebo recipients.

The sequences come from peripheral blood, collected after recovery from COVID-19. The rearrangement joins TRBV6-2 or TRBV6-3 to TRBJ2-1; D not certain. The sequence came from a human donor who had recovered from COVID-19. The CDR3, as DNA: TGTGCCAGCAGCATGGGCCTCCACTACAATGAGCAGTTCTTC. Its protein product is CASSMGLHYNEQFF.